These 29 T cell receptor beta chains were sequenced from one sample in a study of blood T cell repertoires in COVID-19. Data came from immunoSEQ multiplex PCR; TCRdb stores just in-frame clones and leaves some out. The table has about 370,000 clones, around 90% seen once. Sequencing was carried out using peripheral blood. Receptors originate from a woman aged 25-40 years with COVID-19, enrolled during active disease.

V gene TRBV4-2 combines with J gene TRBJ1-3, with TRBD1 as a possible D gene (5 bases). V was trimmed by 5 bases and J by 1 base, leaving 12 bases between them. Germline loops: CDR1 LGHNA, CDR2 YNFKEQ. This CDR3 has 15 residues. The CDR3 DNA is TGTGCCAGCAGCTCCGGGGGAGGGTCTGGAAACACCATATATTTT. Protein: CASSSGGGSGNTIYF.

This chain links TRBV19 with TRBJ2-7; tentative D call: TRBD1 (6 bases). The V end lost 6 bases, the J end lost 5 bases, and 14 bases lay between the germline ends. This CDR3 has 13 amino acids. Germline CDR1 reads LNHDA; CDR2 reads SQIVND (reference sequence). The CDR3 loop reads CASSPGQFHEQYV. The CDR3 DNA is TGTGCCAGTAGCCCGGGACAATTCCACGAGCAGTACGTC.

This clone was counted a single time. V and J are TRBV3-1 (or the pseudogene TRBV3-2) and TRBJ2-5; D is ambiguous. Germline CDR1 LGHDT, CDR2 YNNKEL (reference sequence). The V gene lost 1 base and the J gene lost 4 bases, with 10 bases spanning the gap. This CDR3 comprises 14 residues. The CDR3 is CASSQGAFAETQYF. DNA of the CDR3: TGTGCCAGCAGCCAAGGGGCGTTTGCAGAGACCCAGTACTTC.

The chain recombines TRBV10-3 with TRBJ1-1, with D tentatively TRBD1 (6 bases). The germline V gene encodes CDR1 ENHRY and CDR2 SYGVKD. The V end was cut by 6 bases, the J end by 5 bases, with 16 bases between. The CDR3 has 14 amino acids. CDR3 sequence (DNA): TGTGCCATCAGGGTTGCGGCAGGGGTGACTGAAGCTTTCTTT. As protein: CAIRVAAGVTEAFF.

This chain joins TRBV5-6 and TRBJ2-3; D gene unclear. Germline loops: CDR1 SGHDT, CDR2 YYEEEE. The CDR3 loop spans 14 amino acids. The ends were cut back, 4 bases at V and 5 bases at J, with 14 bases in the middle. The CDR3 nucleotides read TGTGCCAGCAGCCCCGGTCCGTCCGGAGATACGCAGTATTTT. Protein product: CASSPGPSGDTQYF.

The CDR3 nucleotides read TGTGCCAGCAGTGTTCCCGACAGTTCCTACGAGCAGTACTTC. This codes for CASSVPDSSYEQYF. The V gene is TRBV28, the J gene TRBJ2-7, with D perhaps TRBD1 (5 bases). Trimming pared 5 bases from V and 1 base from J, leaving 12 bases between. Germline CDR1 and CDR2: MDHEN and SYDVKM. The length of the CDR3 is 14 residues. Full variable domain (missing parts from reference TRBV28 and TRBJ2-7): DVKVTQSSRYLVKRTGEKVFLECVQDMDHENMFWYRQDPGLGLRLIYFSYDVKMKEKGDIPEGYSVSREKKERFSLILESASTNQTSMYLCASSVPDSSYEQYFGPGTRLTVT.

This chain links TRBV28 with TRBJ2-3; a weak D match, TRBD1 (6 bases). The CDR3 totals 17 residues. Deletions cut 4 bases from V and 6 bases from J, with 23 bases between. CDR1 MDHEN and CDR2 SYDVKM come from the germline V gene. The CDR3 DNA reads as TGTGCCAGCAGTTCCTTACCCGGGACACACAACACGGATACGCAGTATTTT. Its protein product is CASSSLPGTHNTDTQYF.

The V call is TRBV25-1, the J call TRBJ2-5, with a tentative D call TRBD2 (6 bases). The CDR3 has 17 amino acids. Germline V gene lookup returns CDR1 MGHDK and CDR2 SYGVNS. Trimming removed 1 base from V and 1 base from J, with 16 bases in between. CDR3 amino acids: CASSESPWRGGQETQYF. The CDR3 coding sequence is TGTGCCAGCAGTGAATCCCCATGGCGGGGAGGCCAAGAGACCCAGTACTTC. The full variable domain, its missing parts supplied by reference TRBV25-1 and TRBJ2-5, is EADIYQTPRYLVIGTGKKITLECSQTMGHDKMYWYQQDPGMELHLIHYSYGVNSTEKGDLSSESTVSRIRTEHFPLTLESARPSHTSQYLCASSESPWRGGQETQYFGPGTRLLVL.

The V call is TRBV9, the J call TRBJ1-4; D remains ambiguous. The CDR3 consists of 16 residues. CDR1 SGDLS and CDR2 YYNGEE come from the germline V gene. V lost 0 bases, J lost 8 bases, and 17 bases lay in between. The CDR3 sequence is CASSVESGTYGEKLFF. The CDR3 coding sequence is TGTGCCAGCAGCGTAGAATCAGGAACATATGGAGAAAAACTGTTTTTT.

V is TRBV19 and J is TRBJ2-3; TRBD2 is a possible D gene (6 bases). Germline V lookup: CDR1 LNHDA, CDR2 SQIVND (reference sequence). The ends were cut back, 3 bases at V and 5 bases at J, with 12 bases in the middle. The CDR3 runs 14 residues. The DNA for the CDR3 is TGTGCCAGTAGTATCTCGGCGGGAATAGATACGCAGTATTTT. It is translated as CASSISAGIDTQYF. The full variable domain, with the rest looked up from reference TRBV19 and TRBJ2-3, is DGGITQSPKYLFRKEGQNVTLSCEQNLNHDAMYWYRQDPGQGLRLIYYSQIVNDFQKGDIAEGYSVSREKKESFPLTVTSAQKNPTAFYLCASSISAGIDTQYFGPGTRLTVL.

This chain connects TRBV7-2 to TRBJ2-7; perhaps TRBD2 as D (7 bases). Germline V gives CDR1 SGHTA, CDR2 FQGNSA. The germline V and J ends were trimmed by 1 base and 4 bases, with 14 bases remaining between them. This CDR3 region has 15 residues. Written as DNA, the CDR3 is TGTGCCAGCAGCTTAGGTCAGGGAGGGGGTTACGAGCAGTACTTC. Protein: CASSLGQGGGYEQYF.

In this sample, this clone turned up once. The rearrangement links TRBV4-3 to TRBJ2-5; possibly TRBD1 for D (6 bases). With 1 base removed from V and 4 bases from J, the gap between germline ends came to 10 bases. Germline-derived CDR1 and CDR2 are LGHNA and YSLEER. The CDR3 covers 14 residues. CDR3 in DNA: TGCGCCAGCAGCCAAGGGGGGCTTTCAGAGACCCAGTACTTC. Translating it yields CASSQGGLSETQYF.

This clone was found a few times. This chain connects TRBV10-3 to TRBJ1-1; the D is unclear. Germline V lookup: CDR1 ENHRY, CDR2 SYGVKD. The CDR3 extends over 16 amino acids. V shed 5 bases and J shed 0 bases, with 16 bases lying between them. The CDR3 DNA reads TGTGCCATCAGTTGGGTGGGAGATGGTATGAACACTGAAGCTTTCTTT. This sequence encodes CAISWVGDGMNTEAFF.

V gene TRBV2 combines with J gene TRBJ1-6; D is undetermined. The CDR3 spans 15 residues. CDR1 is SNHLY and CDR2 is FYNNEI in the germline V gene. V was pared by 5 bases and J by 10 bases, with 18 bases between. CDR3 region: CASSINMGLGSPLHF. CDR3 nucleotides: TGTGCCAGCAGTATCAATATGGGCCTTGGGTCACCCCTCCACTTT.

This clone was counted between two and nine times. V gene TRBV19 combines with J gene TRBJ1-1; 10 nucleotides agree with TRBD1. This CDR3 is built from 16 residues. V lost 5 bases, J lost 2 bases, and 8 bases stayed unmatched. Per the germline V gene, CDR1 is LNHDA and CDR2 is SQIVND (reference sequence). The CDR3 DNA reads TGTGCCAGTAGTGATCCCCGGGACAGGGGAAACACTGAAGCTTTCTTT. This gives the protein CASSDPRDRGNTEAFF.

This clone was detected once. The rearrangement uses TRBV4-3 and TRBJ2-2; a weak D match, TRBD1 (5 bases). The CDR3 sequence is 16 residues long. Germline CDR1 reads LGHNA; CDR2 reads YSLEER. V lost 3 bases and J 0 bases, leaving 11 bases between the germline ends. CDR3 coding DNA: TGCGCCAGCAGCCAGTGGGCAGGGTCGAACACCGGGGAGCTGTTTTTT. Translating gives CASSQWAGSNTGELFF.

The chain joins TRBV28 to TRBJ2-7; 8 bases map to TRBD1. This CDR3 is built from 12 residues. With V trimmed by 5 bases and J by 8 bases, 5 bases remained unmatched. Germline V CDR1 and CDR2: MDHEN, SYDVKM. CDR3 in amino acids: CASSPGQGQQYF. For the CDR3, the DNA is TGTGCCAGCAGTCCCGGACAGGGACAGCAGTACTTC. The full variable domain, in which reference TRBV28 and TRBJ2-7 provide the parts outside the CDR3, is DVKVTQSSRYLVKRTGEKVFLECVQDMDHENMFWYRQDPGLGLRLIYFSYDVKMKEKGDIPEGYSVSREKKERFSLILESASTNQTSMYLCASSPGQGQQYFGPGTRLTVT.

This chain links TRBV5-1 with TRBJ2-3, with 10 positions matching TRBD2. The CDR3 spans 15 residues. Looked up from germline, CDR1 is SGHRS and CDR2 is YFSETQ. The ends lost 0 bases at V and 5 bases at J; junction bases unmatched: 3. The CDR3 coding sequence is TGCGCCAGCAGCTTGGAGAGCGGGAGGGGAGATACGCAGTATTTT. It translates to CASSLESGRGDTQYF.

J is TRBJ1-1 and V is TRBV19; TRBD1 matches at 8 bases. Germline V CDR1 and CDR2: LNHDA, SQIVND (reference sequence). The CDR3 is 17 amino acids. V was pared by 0 bases and J by 3 bases, with 9 bases of the junction left unmatched. CDR3 nucleotides: TGTGCCAGTAGTATAGAGTTAGGGGACAGGTGGGACACTGAAGCTTTCTTT. This translates into CASSIELGDRWDTEAFF.

This CDR3 reads CASRERNIGTRREEFF. In DNA, the CDR3 is TGTGCCAGCAGGGAGAGGAATATCGGGACTCGTCGGGAGGAGTTCTTC. This rearrangement joins TRBV27 to TRBJ2-1; 7 bases fit TRBD2. This CDR3 region has 16 residues. Unmatched junction bases numbered 22, after V lost 6 bases and J lost 14 bases. The germline gives CDR1 MNHEY, CDR2 SMNVEV (reference sequence).

J is TRBJ2-1 and V is TRBV3-1 (or the pseudogene TRBV3-2); D possibly corresponds to TRBD2 (5 bases). The CDR3 contains 13 residues. CDR1 and CDR2 from the germline V gene are LGHDT and YNNKEL (reference sequence). Trimming stripped 2 bases from V and 9 bases from J, with 11 bases between. The CDR3 loop is CASSQLADVEQFF. DNA of the CDR3: TGTGCCAGCAGCCAACTAGCAGATGTTGAGCAGTTCTTC.

This clone was seen just once. This chain uses TRBV10-3 with TRBJ2-7, with 11 bases identical to TRBD1. Per germline, CDR1 ENHRY and CDR2 SYGVKD. With 3 bases clipped from V and 6 bases from J, the junction kept 10 bases outside the gene matches. The CDR3 totals 16 residues. The CDR3 sequence: CAISESHAGTGGEQYF. The CDR3 coding sequence is TGTGCCATCAGTGAATCACACGCCGGGACAGGGGGCGAGCAGTACTTC.

The chain joins TRBV30 to TRBJ1-1; D call uncertain. In germline, CDR1 is GTSNPN, CDR2 SVGIG (reference sequence). V gave up 5 bases and J gave up 4 bases, with 17 bases separating them. This CDR3 contains 14 residues. This CDR3 is CAWYKTWRSTEAFF. The CDR3 DNA follows: TGTGCCTGGTACAAGACATGGCGTAGCACTGAAGCTTTCTTT.

This clone was seen only once. The chain is built from TRBV28 and TRBJ2-5; D is undetermined. This CDR3 has 12 residues. V lost 3 bases and J lost 9, with 11 bases in between. CDR1 and CDR2 (germline): MDHEN, SYDVKM. The CDR3 DNA reads as TGTGCCAGCAGTTTGAGGTCGACCCCCCAGTACTTC. Protein product: CASSLRSTPQYF. Full variable domain (remainder filled in from reference TRBV28 and TRBJ2-5): DVKVTQSSRYLVKRTGEKVFLECVQDMDHENMFWYRQDPGLGLRLIYFSYDVKMKEKGDIPEGYSVSREKKERFSLILESASTNQTSMYLCASSLRSTPQYFGPGTRLLVL.

The rearrangement joins TRBV21-1 to TRBJ2-5; the table calls TRBD1, which could not be checked here. TRBV21-1 is classified as a pseudogene. The CDR3 spans 18 residues. This CDR3 is CASSSRDRGRRDQETQYF. The DNA of the CDR3 is TGTGCCAGCAGCAGCCGGGACAGGGGGCGTAGGGACCAAGAGACCCAGTACTTC.

This chain joins TRBV4-2 and TRBJ2-7; TRBD1 aligns across 11 bases. Germline V gene sequence: CDR1 LGHNA, CDR2 YNFKEQ. V lost 2 bases, J lost 1 base, and 4 bases stayed unmatched. The CDR3 totals 16 residues. The CDR3 loop reads CASSQPGQGASYEQYF. The DNA of the CDR3 is TGTGCCAGCAGCCAACCCGGACAGGGGGCTTCCTACGAGCAGTACTTC.

This sequence joins TRBV21-1 and TRBJ2-5; TRBD2, the D gene given by the table, was not confirmed from the DNA. TRBV21-1 counts as a pseudogene. The CDR3 extends over 20 amino acids. CDR3 DNA sequence: TGTGCCAGCAGCAAAGTCCTAATCCTGAGTGATCCGAATAGTCAAGAGACCCAGTACTTC. It codes for CASSKVLILSDPNSQETQYF.

As DNA, the CDR3 is TGTGCCAGCACCCGCTGGACTAGCGGGGTCGCGAACACCGGGGAGCTGTTTTTT. Translating gives CASTRWTSGVANTGELFF. V gene TRBV5-4 combines with J gene TRBJ2-2, with TRBD2 identical over 12 bases. The CDR3 loop spans 18 amino acids. Germline CDR1 is SGHNT and CDR2 is YYREEE (reference sequence). With V trimmed by 6 bases and J by 0 bases, 9 bases remained unmatched.

The chain recombines TRBV5-6 with TRBJ1-2; D possibly corresponds to TRBD1 (5 bases). This CDR3 contains 14 residues. Trimming cost V 0 bases and J 6 bases, with 12 bases left between them. Germline CDR1 SGHDT, CDR2 YYEEEE. The CDR3 DNA reads TGTGCCAGCAGCTTGGGACCCCCGGGGGATGGCTACACCTTC. Translating it yields CASSLGPPGDGYTF. The full variable domain, completed using reference TRBV5-6 and TRBJ1-2, is DAGVTQSPTHLIKTRGQQVTLRCSPKSGHDTVSWYQQALGQGPQFIFQYYEEEERQRGNFPDRFSGHQFPNYSSELNVNALLLGDSALYLCASSLGPPGDGYTFGSGTRLTVV.